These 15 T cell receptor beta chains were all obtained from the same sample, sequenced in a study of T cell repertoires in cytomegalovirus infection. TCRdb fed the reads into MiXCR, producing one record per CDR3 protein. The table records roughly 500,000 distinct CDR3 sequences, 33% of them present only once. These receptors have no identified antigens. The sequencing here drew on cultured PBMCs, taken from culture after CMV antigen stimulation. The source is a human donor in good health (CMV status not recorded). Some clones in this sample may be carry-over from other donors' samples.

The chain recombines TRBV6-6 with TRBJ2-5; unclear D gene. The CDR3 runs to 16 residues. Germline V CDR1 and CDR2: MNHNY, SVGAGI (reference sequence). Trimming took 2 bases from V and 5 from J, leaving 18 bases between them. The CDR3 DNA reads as TGTGCCAGCAGTTACGAGACTGGCCTCGCCGAGGAGACCCAGTACTTC. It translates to CASSYETGLAEETQYF.

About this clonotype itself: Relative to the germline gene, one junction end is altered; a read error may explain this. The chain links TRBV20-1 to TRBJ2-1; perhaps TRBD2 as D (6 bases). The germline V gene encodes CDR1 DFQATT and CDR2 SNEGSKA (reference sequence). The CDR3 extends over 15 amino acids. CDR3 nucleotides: TGCAGTACCCTAAGAGCGGGCCGCTCCTACAATGGGCAGTTCTTC. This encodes CSTLRAGRSYNGQFF.

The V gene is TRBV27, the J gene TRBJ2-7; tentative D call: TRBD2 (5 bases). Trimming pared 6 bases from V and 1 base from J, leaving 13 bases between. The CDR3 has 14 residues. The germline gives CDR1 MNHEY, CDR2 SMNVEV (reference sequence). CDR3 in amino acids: CASRPLGGSYEQYF. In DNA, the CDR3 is TGTGCCAGCAGACCACTTGGCGGGTCCTACGAGCAGTACTTC.

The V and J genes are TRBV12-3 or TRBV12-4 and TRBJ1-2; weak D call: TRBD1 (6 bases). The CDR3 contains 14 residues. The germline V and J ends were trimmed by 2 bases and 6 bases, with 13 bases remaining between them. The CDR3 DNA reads TGTGCCAGCAGTTTACGTCCGGACAGTCATGGCTACACCTTC. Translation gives CASSLRPDSHGYTF.

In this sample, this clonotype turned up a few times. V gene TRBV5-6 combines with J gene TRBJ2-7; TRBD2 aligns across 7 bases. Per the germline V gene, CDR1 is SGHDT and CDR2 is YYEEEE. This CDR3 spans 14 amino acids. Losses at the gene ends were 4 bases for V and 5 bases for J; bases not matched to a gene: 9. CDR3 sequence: CASSRTGTTNEQYV. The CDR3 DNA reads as TGTGCCAGCAGCCGTACCGGGACTACCAACGAGCAGTACGTC.

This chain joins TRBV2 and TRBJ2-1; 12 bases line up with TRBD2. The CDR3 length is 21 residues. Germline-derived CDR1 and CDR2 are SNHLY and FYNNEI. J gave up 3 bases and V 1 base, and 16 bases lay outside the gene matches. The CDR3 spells CASSEEYERASGRAYYNEQFF. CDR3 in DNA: TGTGCCAGCAGTGAAGAGTACGAAAGGGCTAGCGGGAGGGCTTACTACAATGAGCAGTTCTTC. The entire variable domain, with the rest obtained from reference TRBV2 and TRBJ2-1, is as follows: EPEVTQTPSHQVTQMGQEVILRCVPISNHLYFYWYRQILGQKVEFLVSFYNNEISEKSEIFDDQFSVERPDGSNFTLKIRSTKLEDSAMYFCASSEEYERASGRAYYNEQFFGPGTRLTVL.

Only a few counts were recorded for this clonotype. As DNA, the CDR3 is TGTGCCATCAGTGGGGTTTCCAATCAGCCCCAGCATTTT. Its protein is CAISGVSNQPQHF. This chain uses TRBV10-3 with TRBJ1-5; D is uncertain. V was shortened by 4 bases and J by 3 bases, with 7 bases between the two germline ends. The CDR3 runs 13 residues. Looked up from germline, CDR1 is ENHRY and CDR2 is SYGVKD.

The CDR3 spells CATSDSLGGEYEQYF. The CDR3 region has the DNA TGTGCCACCAGTGACTCTCTCGGGGGCGAATACGAGCAGTACTTC. The V gene is TRBV24-1, the J gene TRBJ2-7; D possibly matches TRBD1 or TRBD2 (6 bases each). With 4 bases removed from V and 4 bases from J, the gap between germline ends came to 16 bases. This CDR3 comprises 15 residues. CDR1 KGHDR and CDR2 SFDVKD come from the germline V gene.

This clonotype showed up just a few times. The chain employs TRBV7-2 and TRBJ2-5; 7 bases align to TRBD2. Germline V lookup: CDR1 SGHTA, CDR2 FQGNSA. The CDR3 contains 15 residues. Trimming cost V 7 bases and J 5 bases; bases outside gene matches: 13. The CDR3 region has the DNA TGTGCCAGCAACCCGACTAGCAGCTACGGGGAGACCCAGTACTTC. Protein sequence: CASNPTSSYGETQYF.

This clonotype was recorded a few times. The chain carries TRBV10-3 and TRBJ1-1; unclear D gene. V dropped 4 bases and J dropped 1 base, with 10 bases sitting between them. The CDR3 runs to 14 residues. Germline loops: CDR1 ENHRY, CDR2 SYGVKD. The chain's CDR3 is CAISARGWNTEAFF. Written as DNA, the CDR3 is TGTGCCATCAGTGCCCGAGGTTGGAACACTGAAGCTTTCTTT.

The chain's CDR3 is CASKQAVYNEQFF. In DNA, the CDR3 is TGTGCCAGCAAACAGGCCGTATACAATGAGCAGTTCTTC. The chain combines TRBV7-3 with TRBJ2-1, with D possibly being TRBD1 (5 bases). The CDR3 covers 13 residues. With 7 bases removed from V and 4 bases from J, the gap between germline ends came to 11 bases. Germline assignment: CDR1 SGHTA and CDR2 FQGTGA.

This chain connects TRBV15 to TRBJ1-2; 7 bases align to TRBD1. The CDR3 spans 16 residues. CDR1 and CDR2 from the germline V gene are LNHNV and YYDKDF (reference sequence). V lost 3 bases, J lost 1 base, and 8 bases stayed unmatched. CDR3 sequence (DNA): TGTGCCACCAGCAGTCCCGGGACAGCCTTTAACTATGGCTACACCTTC. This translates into CATSSPGTAFNYGYTF. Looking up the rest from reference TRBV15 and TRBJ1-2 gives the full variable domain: DAMVIQNPRYQVTQFGKPVTLSCSQTLNHNVMYWYQQKSSQAPKLLFHYYDKDFNNEADTPDNFQSRRPNTSFCFLDIRSPGLGDTAMYLCATSSPGTAFNYGYTFGSGTRLTVV.

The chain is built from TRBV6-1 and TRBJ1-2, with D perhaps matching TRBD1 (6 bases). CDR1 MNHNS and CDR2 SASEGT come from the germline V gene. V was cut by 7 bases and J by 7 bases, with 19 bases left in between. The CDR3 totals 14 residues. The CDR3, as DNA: TGTGCCAGCATTATTGGGGGCGGGATGTCTGGCTACACCTTC. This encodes CASIIGGGMSGYTF.

The CDR3 nucleotides read TGTGCCATCAGGGGGACTAGCGGGAGCGGTGCAGAGACCCAGTACTTC. Amino acids: CAIRGTSGSGAETQYF. The chain employs TRBV10-3 and TRBJ2-5, with TRBD2 matching over 14 bases. The ends lost 6 bases at V and 4 bases at J; junction bases unmatched: 7. This CDR3 spans 16 amino acids. Per the germline V gene, CDR1 is ENHRY and CDR2 is SYGVKD.

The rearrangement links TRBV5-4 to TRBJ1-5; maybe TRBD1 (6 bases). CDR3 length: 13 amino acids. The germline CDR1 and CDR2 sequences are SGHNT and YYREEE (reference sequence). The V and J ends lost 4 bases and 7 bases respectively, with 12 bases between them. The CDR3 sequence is CASSQTGGQPQHF. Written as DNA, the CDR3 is TGTGCCAGCAGCCAGACAGGAGGACAGCCCCAGCATTTT.